What follows are 18 T cell receptor beta chains derived from one specimen sequenced in a study of cytomegalovirus exposure and HLA in healthy donors. The PCR made use of 60 Vbeta and 13 Jbeta primers. Assay: immunoSEQ multiplex PCR; the TCRdb copy retains only in-frame clones and omits some. The table lists 150,000 to 200,000 clones, 81% of them singletons, with 3.8% in the top ten. The sample was PBMCs. Source of these receptors: a middle-aged man in good health and CMV-seronegative.

The CDR3 loop is CASIPMVGATEAFF. Here the CDR3 DNA reads TGTGCCAGCATCCCCATGGTAGGGGCCACTGAAGCTTTCTTT. The rearrangement links TRBV5-6 to TRBJ1-1; possible D gene TRBD1, 5 bases. The V end lost 6 bases, the J end lost 4 bases, and 16 bases lay between the germline ends. The CDR3 totals 14 residues. CDR1 SGHDT and CDR2 YYEEEE come from the germline V gene.

J is TRBJ1-5 and V is TRBV15, with 7 bases aligning to TRBD1. Per germline, CDR1 LNHNV and CDR2 YYDKDF (reference sequence). The CDR3 is 15 residues long. Losses at the gene ends were 5 bases for V and 6 bases for J; bases not matched to a gene: 10. CDR3 coding DNA: TGTGCCACCAGCTCCGACGTGGCAGGGGGTCAGCCCCAGCATTTT. This encodes CATSSDVAGGQPQHF.

This chain joins TRBV13 and TRBJ1-4; D possibly corresponds to TRBD1 (5 bases). The germline gives CDR1 PRHDT, CDR2 FYEKMQ (reference sequence). V was trimmed by 0 bases and J by 1 base, leaving 9 bases between them. The CDR3 sequence is 16 residues long. The CDR3 DNA reads as TGTGCCAGCAGCTTAGGCGGGGGGGGAACTAATGAAAAACTGTTTTTT. Translation: CASSLGGGGTNEKLFF.

The V gene is TRBV5-6, the J gene TRBJ1-5; D call uncertain. The germline gives CDR1 SGHDT, CDR2 YYEEEE. The CDR3 covers 14 residues. V lost 2 bases and J 3 bases, leaving 9 bases between the germline ends. The CDR3 nucleotides read TGTGCCAGCAGCTTCTGGAGAGCCAATCAGCCCCAGCATTTT. This gives the protein CASSFWRANQPQHF.

This chain links TRBV19 with TRBJ2-3; 8 positions agree with TRBD1. V trimming: 6 bases; J trimming: 8 bases; junction bases outside the gene matches: 13. The CDR3 is 15 residues long. Germline CDR1 is LNHDA and CDR2 is SQIVND (reference sequence). The CDR3 nucleotides are TGTGCCAGTAGCGTCGGACAGGGAAACGTAGTTACGCAGTATTTT. Translating gives CASSVGQGNVVTQYF.

The chain couples TRBV5-5 to TRBJ2-7; 7 nucleotides align to TRBD1. Germline lookup yields CDR1 SGHKS and CDR2 YYEKEE (reference sequence). The CDR3 has 15 residues. J gave up 3 bases and V 0 bases, and 6 bases lay outside the gene matches. The CDR3 DNA follows: TGTGCCAGCAGCTTGGCTGTGGGACAGTACTACGAGCAGTACTTC. Translation: CASSLAVGQYYEQYF.

This clone was observed a handful of times. This CDR3 is also generated by other DNA sequences in the sample. The chain employs TRBV7-2 and TRBJ2-5, with D hard to call. CDR3 length: 11 residues. Per germline, CDR1 SGHTA and CDR2 FQGNSA. The germline V and J ends were trimmed by 5 bases and 2 bases, with 3 bases remaining between them. The CDR3, as DNA: TGTGCCAGCAGCCTACAAGAGACCCAGTACTTC. Residues: CASSLQETQYF.

This clone turned up a few times. The rearrangement uses TRBV5-1 and TRBJ1-1; TRBD1 agrees at 8 bases. The CDR3 is 13 residues long. The germline gives CDR1 SGHRS, CDR2 YFSETQ. V was clipped by 5 bases and J by 7 bases; unmatched bases: 7. The CDR3 loop reads CASRGTGASEAFF. The CDR3 nucleotides are TGCGCCAGCAGGGGGACAGGAGCCAGTGAAGCTTTCTTT.

The rearrangement links TRBV9 to TRBJ2-3; 7 bases align to TRBD2. Germline CDR1 is SGDLS and CDR2 is YYNGEE. The J segment lost 3 bases and the V segment lost 0 bases, leaving 4 bases of the junction unmatched. The CDR3 runs 15 residues. DNA for the CDR3: TGTGCCAGCAGCGTAGCGGGGGGTAGGACAGATACGCAGTATTTT. Protein sequence: CASSVAGGRTDTQYF.

This clone was counted a few times. The chain links TRBV5-4 to TRBJ2-7, with D possibly being TRBD2 (6 bases). The germline gives CDR1 SGHNT, CDR2 YYREEE (reference sequence). V was trimmed by 4 bases and J by 5 bases, leaving 16 bases between them. There are 14 residues in the CDR3. The CDR3 loop reads CASSHLANRNEQYF. The CDR3 coding sequence is TGTGCCAGCAGCCATCTAGCGAATAGGAACGAGCAGTACTTC.

The chain combines TRBV18 with TRBJ1-2, with D unresolved. Trimming took 2 bases from V and 4 from J, leaving 8 bases between them. CDR3 size: 13 residues. Germline CDR1 is KGHSH and CDR2 is LQKENI. CDR3 sequence (DNA): TGTGCCAGCTCACCAAGCCCTTTCTATGGCTACACCTTC. Protein product: CASSPSPFYGYTF.

CDR3 region: CASSLGTSYYGYTF. CDR3 sequence (DNA): TGTGCCAGCAGCTTGGGCACAAGTTATTATGGCTACACCTTC. V and J are TRBV7-2 and TRBJ1-2; unclear D gene. CDR3 length: 14 residues. Germline assignment: CDR1 SGHTA and CDR2 FQGNSA. Between the trimmed V and J ends, which lost 3 bases and 5 bases, there was a span of 13 bases.

V and J are TRBV5-8 and TRBJ2-3; TRBD1 agrees at 7 bases. The CDR3 sequence is 15 residues long. Germline V gene sequence: CDR1 SGHTS, CDR2 YDEGEE. V lost 4 bases and J lost 0; bases outside the gene matches: 5. In nucleotides, the CDR3 is TGTGCCAGCAGCGAGCCGGGACAGAGCACAGATACGCAGTATTTT. As protein: CASSEPGQSTDTQYF.

The rearrangement links TRBV7-6 to TRBJ2-1, with TRBD2 matching 9 bases. From germline, CDR1 is SGHVS and CDR2 FNYEAQ. J lost 4 bases, V lost 8 bases, and 15 bases had no gene match. The CDR3 runs to 17 residues. In nucleotides, the CDR3 is TGTGCCAGCCAAGCGGGGGGATTCGCCGAAATATACAATGAGCAGTTCTTC. Translating gives CASQAGGFAEIYNEQFF.

The chain is built from TRBV11-2 and TRBJ2-7; 9 positions agree with TRBD1. The junction had 2 bases not matched to a gene; V was cut back by 0 bases and J by 2 bases. Germline-derived CDR1 and CDR2 are SGHAT and FQNNGV. CDR3 size: 15 residues. CDR3 bases: TGTGCCAGCAGCTTAGATGGACAGGGGACCTACGAGCAGTACTTC. Its translation: CASSLDGQGTYEQYF.

This clone has a handful of counts. The rearrangement joins TRBV29-1 to TRBJ1-1; possible D gene TRBD1, 6 bases. CDR1 and CDR2 from the germline V gene are SQVTM and ANQGSEA. The CDR3 is 14 amino acids. V gave up 4 bases and J gave up 1 base, with 13 bases separating them. The CDR3 nucleotides are TGCAGCGTTGTAACAGGGCGGTCGAACACTGAAGCTTTCTTT. Its translation: CSVVTGRSNTEAFF.

The V and J genes are TRBV29-1 and TRBJ2-7; D not resolved. Trimming left V 6 bases short and J 6 bases short, with 12 bases between. The CDR3 sequence is 11 residues long. Germline values: CDR1 SQVTM, CDR2 ANQGSEA. In nucleotides, the CDR3 is TGCAGCGTGGGTTTATCGGGCGAGCAGTACTTC. Its protein product is CSVGLSGEQYF.

This chain uses TRBV7-3 with TRBJ2-2, with 7 bases identical to TRBD1. CDR1 and CDR2 from the germline V gene are SGHTA and FQGTGA. The CDR3 covers 14 residues. Losses at the gene ends were 5 bases for V and 3 bases for J; bases not matched to a gene: 3. CDR3 coding DNA: TGTGCCAGCAGCCTTGACAGGGACACCGGGGAGCTGTTTTTT. Amino acids: CASSLDRDTGELFF. Based on the CDR3 plus reference TRBV7-3 and TRBJ2-2, the full variable domain is GAGVSQTPSNKVTEKGKYVELRCDPISGHTALYWYRQSLGQGPEFLIYFQGTGAADDSGLPNDRFFAVRPEGSVSTLKIQRTERGDSAVYLCASSLDRDTGELFFGEGSRLTVL.